The table lists the clone carrying this T cell receptor beta chain with a count of one. The antigen is unknown. V was pared by 4 bases and J by 0 bases, with 6 bases of the junction left unmatched. CDR1 and CDR2 (germline): SGHRS, YFSETQ. The CDR3 loop spans 15 amino acids. This specimen comes from a study of cytomegalovirus exposure and HLA in healthy donors. Overall study context: Drawn from HLA-typed donors, approximately 86 million unique TCRs were held in an early data release.

A multiplex PCR was run with 60 Vbeta primers and 13 Jbeta primers. Profiling relied on immunoSEQ multiplex PCR, and the TCRdb table lists in-frame clones only, not all of them. Of over 85,000 clones in the sample, about 62% are singletons; the top ten hold 4.5% to 5%. Study-level findings and limits: The authors enumerated over 150 TCR beta chains as linked to cytomegalovirus.

Sequenced sample: PBMCs. This chain links TRBV5-1 with TRBJ2-7; TRBD1 matches 8 bases. The clonotype comes from a human donor in good health. For the CDR3, the DNA is TGCGCCAGCAGCCCCGGACAGGGCCCCTCCTACGAGCAGTACTTC. Protein: CASSPGQGPSYEQYF.